The rows below give T cell receptor beta chains drawn from one sample of a study of blood T cell repertoires in COVID-19. Produced via immunoSEQ multiplex PCR; TCRdb's table is partial and in-frame only. The sample records around 230,000 clones, approximately 85% being singletons. Material for sequencing was peripheral blood. Every receptor here comes from a woman aged 60-75 years with active or convalescent COVID-19. The CDR3 runs from the conserved cysteine through the conserved F or W. Fields, in order: V gene, D gene, J gene, clone size, CDR3 DNA, CDR3 protein. The D gene is left open where the match is weak. Size values are once, few and many counts, or a class for expanded clones, and some rows have none.

v_call: TRBV29-1; d_call: TRBD1; j_call: TRBJ1-1; clone_size: NA; cdr3_nt: TGCAGCGTTGATTTTTCCCCAGACAGGGCCGCCACTGAAGCTTTCTTT; cdr3_aa: CSVDFSPDRAATEAFF
v_call: TRBV5-1; d_call: TRBD1; j_call: TRBJ2-7; clone_size: few; cdr3_nt: TGCGCCAGCAGCTTGGAGGGACAGGGGTACGAGCAGTACTTC; cdr3_aa: CASSLEGQGYEQYF
v_call: TRBV27; d_call: NA; j_call: TRBJ1-6; clone_size: NA; cdr3_nt: TGTGCCAGCAGTTGGAGGGCCAGGGATAGATCACCCCTCCACTTT; cdr3_aa: CASSWRARDRSPLHF
v_call: TRBV7-8; d_call: TRBD1; j_call: TRBJ2-7; clone_size: NA; cdr3_nt: TGTGCCAGCAGCTTAGAAGGACAGGGACTCTACGAGCAGTACTTC; cdr3_aa: CASSLEGQGLYEQYF
v_call: TRBV7-9; d_call: NA; j_call: TRBJ1-2; clone_size: NA; cdr3_nt: TGTGCCAGCAGCGCTCAGGGCACCTATGGCTACACCTTC; cdr3_aa: CASSAQGTYGYTF
v_call: TRBV28; d_call: NA; j_call: TRBJ1-2; clone_size: NA; cdr3_nt: TGTGCCAGCAGGCCAGGGGCCAAATATGGCTACACCTTC; cdr3_aa: CASRPGAKYGYTF
v_call: TRBV5-6; d_call: TRBD2; j_call: TRBJ2-5; clone_size: NA; cdr3_nt: TGTGCCAGCAGCGCAGGACTAGCGGGCTCCCTTCAAGAGACCCAGTACTTC; cdr3_aa: CASSAGLAGSLQETQYF
v_call: TRBV7-2; d_call: NA; j_call: TRBJ2-7; clone_size: NA; cdr3_nt: TGTGCCAGCAGCCTCGACAGTTCCTACGAGCAGTACTTC; cdr3_aa: CASSLDSSYEQYF
v_call: TRBV19; d_call: NA; j_call: TRBJ2-7; clone_size: NA; cdr3_nt: TGTGCCAGTAGCCGAAACGGGGAACGGCAGTACTTC; cdr3_aa: CASSRNGERQYF
v_call: TRBV5-6; d_call: TRBD1; j_call: TRBJ1-2; clone_size: NA; cdr3_nt: TGTGCCAGCAGCTTGTACCAGGGGGCAAACTATGGCTACACCTTC; cdr3_aa: CASSLYQGANYGYTF
v_call: TRBV7-6; d_call: NA; j_call: TRBJ1-2; clone_size: NA; cdr3_nt: TGTGCCAGCAGCTCGGTGGGGGGTTATGGCTACACCTTC; cdr3_aa: CASSSVGGYGYTF
v_call: TRBV18; d_call: TRBD1; j_call: TRBJ1-3; clone_size: NA; cdr3_nt: TGTGCCAGCTCACCTTTTAACAGGGGGTCAAACTCTGGAAACACCATATATTTT; cdr3_aa: CASSPFNRGSNSGNTIYF
v_call: TRBV24-1; d_call: TRBD1; j_call: TRBJ1-2; clone_size: NA; cdr3_nt: TGTGCCACCTCCTCCCGGGACAGAAACTATGGCTACACCTTC; cdr3_aa: CATSSRDRNYGYTF
v_call: TRBV6-5; d_call: TRBD2; j_call: TRBJ2-3; clone_size: NA; cdr3_nt: TGTGCCAGCAGGCCGCGAGCTAGCGGATCGGATACGCAGTATTTT; cdr3_aa: CASRPRASGSDTQYF
v_call: TRBV3-1/TRBV3-2; d_call: NA; j_call: TRBJ1-6; clone_size: NA; cdr3_nt: TGTGCCAGCGGGGGACACCCAAATTCACCCCTCCACTTT; cdr3_aa: CASGGHPNSPLHF
v_call: TRBV5-4; d_call: NA; j_call: TRBJ2-6; clone_size: NA; cdr3_nt: TGTGCCAGCAGCTTGCAGGGAACGGGCGGGGCCAACGTCCTGACTTTC; cdr3_aa: CASSLQGTGGANVLTF
v_call: TRBV20-1; d_call: NA; j_call: TRBJ1-1; clone_size: NA; cdr3_nt: TGCAGTGCTAGTTCACAGGCGAACACTGAAGCTTTCTTT; cdr3_aa: CSASSQANTEAFF
v_call: TRBV18; d_call: TRBD1; j_call: TRBJ2-7; clone_size: NA; cdr3_nt: TGTGCCAGCTCACCACGACAGGGGACCTACGAGCAGTACTTC; cdr3_aa: CASSPRQGTYEQYF
v_call: TRBV6-2/TRBV6-3; d_call: TRBD2; j_call: TRBJ2-3; clone_size: once; cdr3_nt: TGTGCCAGCAGTCCCGGGGTGATAGCGGGGGGGAGCACAGATACGCAGTATTTT; cdr3_aa: CASSPGVIAGGSTDTQYF
v_call: TRBV2; d_call: NA; j_call: TRBJ1-2; clone_size: NA; cdr3_nt: TGTGCCAGCAGTGAAGGGACATGGGCTAACTATGGCTACACCTTC; cdr3_aa: CASSEGTWANYGYTF
v_call: TRBV5-4; d_call: NA; j_call: TRBJ1-2; clone_size: NA; cdr3_nt: TGTGCCAGCAGCTCCCTCCACAGTTCAAACTATGGCTACACCTTC; cdr3_aa: CASSSLHSSNYGYTF
v_call: TRBV2; d_call: NA; j_call: TRBJ2-2; clone_size: NA; cdr3_nt: TGTGCCAGCAGCGCGTGGACTGGTCTTACCGGGGAGCTGTTTTTT; cdr3_aa: CASSAWTGLTGELFF
v_call: TRBV27; d_call: TRBD1; j_call: TRBJ1-4; clone_size: NA; cdr3_nt: TGTGCCAGCAAATCAGGGGGCGCGGGTCCGAATGAAAAACTGTTTTTT; cdr3_aa: CASKSGGAGPNEKLFF
v_call: TRBV10-3; d_call: NA; j_call: TRBJ1-2; clone_size: NA; cdr3_nt: TGTGCCATCCGGGAGATTCCCAACTATGGCTACACCTTC; cdr3_aa: CAIREIPNYGYTF
v_call: TRBV7-3; d_call: NA; j_call: TRBJ2-1; clone_size: NA; cdr3_nt: TGTGCCAGCAGCTTACAAGGGGCCCCCCAGTTCTTC; cdr3_aa: CASSLQGAPQFF
v_call: TRBV4-2; d_call: NA; j_call: TRBJ1-3; clone_size: NA; cdr3_nt: TGTGCCAGCAGCCAAGATGGCGGGAGCGCGGGGGACACCATATATTTT; cdr3_aa: CASSQDGGSAGDTIYF
v_call: TRBV19; d_call: NA; j_call: TRBJ2-6; clone_size: NA; cdr3_nt: TGTGCCAGTAGTATAGCCCTTTTAGCCGGGGCCAACGTCCTGACTTTC; cdr3_aa: CASSIALLAGANVLTF
v_call: TRBV30; d_call: TRBD1; j_call: TRBJ2-7; clone_size: NA; cdr3_nt: TGTGCCTGGACCAGGGGGTACGAGCAGTACTTC; cdr3_aa: CAWTRGYEQYF
v_call: TRBV10-3; d_call: TRBD1; j_call: TRBJ1-5; clone_size: NA; cdr3_nt: TGTGCCATCAGTGGGACAGGGGTCAATCAGCCCCAGCATTTT; cdr3_aa: CAISGTGVNQPQHF
v_call: TRBV5-1; d_call: TRBD2; j_call: TRBJ2-3; clone_size: NA; cdr3_nt: TGCGCCAGCAGCCACGGACTAGCGGGGGGGCCTTCAACAGATACGCAGTATTTT; cdr3_aa: CASSHGLAGGPSTDTQYF
v_call: TRBV5-6; d_call: NA; j_call: TRBJ1-6; clone_size: few; cdr3_nt: TGTGCCAGCAGCCCCCAGGGCTCCTATAATTCACCCCTCCACTTT; cdr3_aa: CASSPQGSYNSPLHF
v_call: TRBV29-1; d_call: TRBD1; j_call: TRBJ2-4; clone_size: NA; cdr3_nt: TGCAGCGTCGCGGTTCCAACGGGACAGGAAAGCAAAAACATTCAGTACTTC; cdr3_aa: CSVAVPTGQESKNIQYF
v_call: TRBV27; d_call: NA; j_call: TRBJ2-7; clone_size: few; cdr3_nt: TGTGCCAGCAGTTACCGAGGGGGGGCGCCTCCCTACGAGCAGTACTTC; cdr3_aa: CASSYRGGAPPYEQYF
v_call: TRBV11-1; d_call: TRBD2; j_call: TRBJ2-1; clone_size: NA; cdr3_nt: TGTGCCAGCAGCTCCGTGACTAGCGCGGAGCAGTTCTTC; cdr3_aa: CASSSVTSAEQFF
v_call: TRBV19; d_call: NA; j_call: TRBJ1-2; clone_size: NA; cdr3_nt: TGTGCCAGTACCAAGGGGCCCGGACGGCCTGAGAGCTATGGCTACACCTTC; cdr3_aa: CASTKGPGRPESYGYTF